This T cell receptor beta chain stems from a study of response to subunit inactivated influenza vaccine. Points from the study as a whole: New T cells are recruited in small numbers by each seasonal influenza vaccination, according to the authors' suggestion.

Per germline, CDR1 SGHDT and CDR2 YYEEEE. The CDR3 consists of 15 residues. Deletions cut 1 base from V and 4 bases from J, with 14 bases between. TCRdb independently ran MiXCR on the RT-PCR reads; one entry per CDR3 protein. This table holds approximately 700,000 distinct CDR3 sequences, 15% to 19% found once. A remark on this clonotype: Antigen specificity is unknown.

The material sequenced was PBMCs from blood, taken about 13 days after vaccination. The chain recombines TRBV5-6 with TRBJ2-5; possibly TRBD2 for D (6 bases). The origin of this receptor is a man over 45 who received an inactivated influenza vaccine. The CDR3 coding sequence is TGTGCCAGCAGCTTGACGAGGGGAGCGGGAGAGACCCAGTACTTC. This sequence encodes CASSLTRGAGETQYF.